This entry describes one T cell receptor beta chain. TCRdb keeps only in-frame clones here, not all; method: immunoSEQ multiplex PCR. The profile shows a few hundred thousand clones, around 86% of them singletons. This specimen comes from a study of blood T cell repertoires in COVID-19. As for the study in general: Whether acute or convalescent, the COVID-19 samples came from the United States, Italy and Spain.

Two negative PCRs, clearance, or symptom resolution were required of recovered Cohort 3 donors. V was cut by 2 bases and J by 7 bases, with 14 bases left in between. CDR3 length: 14 residues. Germline values: CDR1 SGHTA, CDR2 FQGNSA. The gene calls are TRBV7-2 and TRBJ1-2; D is ambiguous. The specimen sequenced was PBMCs or T cells enriched from blood (not recorded which). The clonotype was recovered from a woman aged 45-65 years who had recovered from COVID-19. CDR3 coding DNA: TGTGCCAGCAGCTTACCAGTAGCCAGCGGTGGCTACACCTTC. This gives the protein CASSLPVASGGYTF.